The T cell receptor (beta chain) under discussion was sequenced for a study of blood T cell repertoires in COVID-19 (dated by TCRdb to about 2020). About the study as a whole: Samples covering the acute and convalescent phases of COVID-19 were provided by collaborators in the United States, Italy and Spain. HLA class I and class II types, where available, came from metadata supplied by the sample provider rather than from assay-based typing. The dataset comprised deeply sampled blood TCRbeta repertoires from subjects exposed to, actively infected with, or recovered from COVID-19. Samples were obtained from the ongoing ImmuneRACE study (first 160 participants) and from roughly 1,300 subjects provided by 6 global collaborators. Sample metadata almost always included a de-identified subject ID, COVID-19 status, age in years and sex. The repertoires were made available in a free public database intended to serve as a resource for research on the immune response to SARS-CoV-2. The prospective study material was composed of cDNA or gDNA derived from T cells, B-cell-depleted T cells, or PBMCs. The study at large found these results: The quantity of clinical and demographic metadata differed by source and by participant and was supplied without curation.

As concerns this clone: Its recognized antigen is unknown. Qualities for individual bases were not recorded, and no much larger clone is one base off.

TCRbeta CDR3 regions were amplified from genomic DNA by means of the immunoSEQ Assay, a bias-controlled multiplex PCR. The study's own analysis went as follows. Within the assay, amplification of reference gene primers was used to estimate how many nucleated cells each sample contained. Sequence reads were collapsed and filtered to measure the absolute abundance of every unique TCRbeta CDR3 rearrangement. For each sample, productive Simpson clonality was calculated as the square root of Simpson's diversity index over productive rearrangements. TCRdb took over this immuneACCESS table, retaining in-frame rearrangements with V and J assigned. Such tables are incomplete; in checked studies, under half of the missing clones stem from an unresolved V gene, and the remainder is unexplained. Clone size and the V and J calls come from that table; the DNA yielded D and trimming. Present in this sample are a few hundred thousand clones, approximately 90% of which were seen just once. Clones ranked in the top ten supply over 0.7% of the sample.

V gives up 2 bases and J gives up 2 bases, and the segment between their germline ends measures 9 bases. Per the germline V gene, ENHRY is the CDR1 and SYGVKD is the CDR2. The CDR3 runs 14 residues from the cysteine to the phenylalanine. The only DNA kept is the CDR3, 42 bases in frame from the first base. Enrolling through a virtual design, the prospective study's participants ranged in age from about 18 to 89 years and lived across 20 to 30 United States geographic areas. In the prospective study, cohorts were assigned on the basis of participant-reported clinical history obtained from a screening survey and a study questionnaire. Exposed participants had been in contact with someone with a PCR-confirmed or clinician-diagnosed COVID-19 case within 2 weeks of study entry. In the prospective study, mobile phlebotomists collected whole blood, serum and a nasopharyngeal or oropharyngeal swab from each participant. Participants in the prospective study had the option to provide additional blood draws and questionnaires over a roughly 2-month period. Prospective study blood samples were shipped either frozen or at room temperature before DNA extraction.

The receptor chain draws on TRBV10-3 and TRBJ1-2; D gene: possibly TRBD1, on 5 matching bases. The receptor was isolated from a woman between 35 and 50 years old who had been exposed to COVID-19. The sample comprised PBMCs or T cells enriched from blood (not recorded which). The CDR3 sequence is CAISERGQNYGYTF. The DNA sequence is given as TGTGCCATCAGTGAGAGGGGTCAGAACTATGGCTACACCTTC.